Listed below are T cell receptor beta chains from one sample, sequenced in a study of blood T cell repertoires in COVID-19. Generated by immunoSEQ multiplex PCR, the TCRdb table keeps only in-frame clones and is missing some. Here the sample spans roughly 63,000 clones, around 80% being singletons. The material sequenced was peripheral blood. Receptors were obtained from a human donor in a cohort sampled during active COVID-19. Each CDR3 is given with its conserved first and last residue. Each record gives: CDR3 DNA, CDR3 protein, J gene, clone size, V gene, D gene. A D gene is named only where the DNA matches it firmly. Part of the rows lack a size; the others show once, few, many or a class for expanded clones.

CDR3 DNA: TGTGCCAGCAGTCCGGGACTAGCGGCCACAGATACGCAGTATTTT
CDR3 protein: CASSPGLAATDTQYF
J gene: TRBJ2-3
clone size: once
V gene: TRBV6-2/TRBV6-3
D gene: TRBD2

CDR3 DNA: TGTGCCAGCAGTGAACAGGGGACGCGTACCGGGGAGCTGTTTTTT
CDR3 protein: CASSEQGTRTGELFF
J gene: TRBJ2-2
clone size: .
V gene: TRBV2
D gene: .

CDR3 DNA: TGTGCCACCAGTGACCCAGGGACAGGGGTGGATACGCAGTATTTT
CDR3 protein: CATSDPGTGVDTQYF
J gene: TRBJ2-3
clone size: .
V gene: TRBV24-1
D gene: TRBD1

CDR3 DNA: TGCGCCAGCAGGACAGGGCGAACTAGCCAGAGCTCCTACAATGAGCAGTTCTTC
CDR3 protein: CASRTGRTSQSSYNEQFF
J gene: TRBJ2-1
clone size: once
V gene: TRBV5-1
D gene: .

CDR3 DNA: TGTGCCAGCAGCCATACTAGCGGGAGGGCCCTTGGCTACGAGCAGTACTTC
CDR3 protein: CASSHTSGRALGYEQYF
J gene: TRBJ2-7
clone size: once
V gene: TRBV7-2
D gene: TRBD2

CDR3 DNA: TGTGCCAGTAGGTCTAGCACAGATACGCAGTATTTT
CDR3 protein: CASRSSTDTQYF
J gene: TRBJ2-3
clone size: few
V gene: TRBV19
D gene: .

CDR3 DNA: TGTGCCAGCAGCCCGACTAGCGGACTCCCCTCCTACGAGCAGTACTTC
CDR3 protein: CASSPTSGLPSYEQYF
J gene: TRBJ2-7
clone size: .
V gene: TRBV4-2
D gene: TRBD2

CDR3 DNA: TGTGCCAGCAGCCCTACAAAGACTAGCGGGAGGGGCAATGAGCAGTTCTTC
CDR3 protein: CASSPTKTSGRGNEQFF
J gene: TRBJ2-1
clone size: .
V gene: TRBV3-1/TRBV3-2
D gene: TRBD2

CDR3 DNA: TGCGCCAGCAGCCGTCTCACGGGGAACATAAGGGACGAGCAGTACTTC
CDR3 protein: CASSRLTGNIRDEQYF
J gene: TRBJ2-7
clone size: .
V gene: TRBV5-1
D gene: .

CDR3 DNA: TGTGCCATCAGTAAGACAGGGGAGCTCTACGAGCAGTACTTC
CDR3 protein: CAISKTGELYEQYF
J gene: TRBJ2-7
clone size: .
V gene: TRBV10-3
D gene: TRBD1

CDR3 DNA: TGTGCCAGCAGCTTGGGACAGGGAATACTAGAGCAGTACTTC
CDR3 protein: CASSLGQGILEQYF
J gene: TRBJ2-7
clone size: .
V gene: TRBV7-9
D gene: TRBD1

CDR3 DNA: TGTGCTAGTGGCTCCAACCAGGGAAGGAGCACTGAAGCTTTCTTT
CDR3 protein: CASGSNQGRSTEAFF
J gene: TRBJ1-1
clone size: .
V gene: TRBV12-5
D gene: .

CDR3 DNA: TGTGCCTGGAGTGGAGGCCGCAGCTCGCAGTATTTT
CDR3 protein: CAWSGGRSSQYF
J gene: TRBJ2-3
clone size: .
V gene: TRBV30
D gene: .

CDR3 DNA: TGTGCCAGCAGCCCCCTAAAGACTAGCGGGAGCTACGAGCAGTACTTC
CDR3 protein: CASSPLKTSGSYEQYF
J gene: TRBJ2-7
clone size: .
V gene: TRBV4-2
D gene: TRBD2

CDR3 DNA: TGTGCCAGCAGTTCAGAGACAGGGGGCTACACTGAAGCTTTCTTT
CDR3 protein: CASSSETGGYTEAFF
J gene: TRBJ1-1
clone size: .
V gene: TRBV28
D gene: TRBD1

CDR3 DNA: TGTGCCAGCAGCGAAAACGGACAGCCCCACTATAATTCACCCCTCCACTTT
CDR3 protein: CASSENGQPHYNSPLHF
J gene: TRBJ1-6
clone size: .
V gene: TRBV21-1
D gene: .